One T cell receptor beta chain is described in this entry. Its antigen is not identified. These data originate in a study of beta chain features in type 1 diabetes. The authors reverse transcribed all of the isolated RNA, so sequencing captured expressed TCRB transcripts. Assay: immunoSEQ multiplex PCR; the TCRdb copy retains only in-frame clones and omits some. Of about 370,000 clones in the sample, around 10% were seen once. General study results and limits: Moderate but significant shortening of TCRB CDR3s was recorded in all four CD4+ subsets from Type 1 diabetes patients.

V lost 4 bases to trimming and J lost 8 bases; unmatched junction nucleotides: 11. Per the germline V gene, CDR1 is SGHDT and CDR2 is YYEEEE. CDR3 size: 16 residues. The genes are TRBV5-6 and TRBJ1-4, with 10 bases matching TRBD1. The clonotype comes from a young man with type 1 diabetes. Input material: central memory CD4+ T cells from blood. The CDR3 region has the DNA TGTGCCAGCAGCCTTATTTCCGGGACAGGGGACGAAAAACTGTTTTTT. Translating gives CASSLISGTGDEKLFF. The variable domain in full, completed from reference TRBV5-6 and TRBJ1-4, reads DAGVTQSPTHLIKTRGQQVTLRCSPKSGHDTVSWYQQALGQGPQFIFQYYEEEERQRGNFPDRFSGHQFPNYSSELNVNALLLGDSALYLCASSLISGTGDEKLFFGSGTQLSVL.